Below, 27 T cell receptor beta chains from the same sample are listed, as sequenced in a study of T cell repertoires in cytomegalovirus infection. TCRdb analysed the reads with MiXCR anew, one entry per CDR3 protein. This sample has approximately 470,000 distinct CDR3 sequences; roughly 43% occur once, and the top ten carry 43%. No antigen has been assigned to these receptors. The starting material was cultured PBMCs, obtained from culture after CMV antigen stimulation. The receptor source for this set is a human donor in good health (CMV status not recorded). Some clones in this sample may be carry-over from other donors' samples.

In this sample, this clonotype turned up a few times. The V and J genes are TRBV6-5 and TRBJ1-1, with D uncertain. Per the germline V gene, CDR1 is MNHEY and CDR2 is SVGAGI. The V and J ends lost 4 bases and 5 bases respectively, with 17 bases between them. The CDR3 loop spans 15 amino acids. This CDR3 reads CASSSLLRRATEAFF. For the CDR3, the DNA is TGTGCCAGCAGTTCCCTTCTGAGGAGGGCGACTGAAGCTTTCTTT.

This clonotype came up a few times. In DNA, the CDR3 is TGCGCCAGCAGCTTGGGAGGCGGCGGGGGACTCACAGATACGCAGTATTTT. Its translation: CASSLGGGGGLTDTQYF. The gene calls are TRBV5-1 and TRBJ2-3; the match to TRBD2 covers 7 bases. Germline lookup yields CDR1 SGHRS and CDR2 YFSETQ. CDR3 size: 17 residues. V shed 0 bases, J shed 2 bases, and the junction held 9 bases outside the gene matches.

This clonotype has just a few counts. The rearrangement links TRBV6-2 or TRBV6-3 to TRBJ1-6; D perhaps matches TRBD1 (5 bases). Germline V gene lookup returns CDR1 MNHEY and CDR2 SVGEGT. CDR3 length: 16 residues. Trimming left V 7 bases short and J 6 bases short, with 19 bases between. The CDR3 DNA is TGTGCCAGCAACAGATCCGGGACCGCACCTAATTCACCCCTCCACTTT. Its translation: CASNRSGTAPNSPLHF.

J is TRBJ2-7 and V is TRBV7-6; D possibly matches TRBD1 or TRBD2 (5 bases each). The CDR3 is 19 residues long. CDR1 and CDR2 (germline): SGHVS, FNYEAQ. Trimming left V 1 base short and J 2 bases short, with 24 bases between. CDR3 in amino acids: CASSLGPGRMNTGTYEQYF. In nucleotides, the CDR3 is TGTGCCAGCAGCTTAGGGCCGGGACGGATGAATACCGGAACCTACGAGCAGTACTTC.

This clonotype was seen a single time. The V and J genes are TRBV10-3 and TRBJ1-6; TRBD1 agrees at 9 bases. Trimming removed 2 bases from V and 8 bases from J; junction bases left unmatched: 7. This CDR3 has 16 amino acids. The germline V gene has CDR1 ENHRY and CDR2 SYGVKD. CDR3 residues: CAISETPGQGDSPLHF. The CDR3 nucleotides are TGTGCCATCAGTGAGACACCGGGACAGGGAGATTCACCCCTCCACTTT.

The chain carries TRBV7-2 and TRBJ2-7; D may correspond to TRBD1 or TRBD2 (5 bases each). Germline loops: CDR1 SGHTA, CDR2 FQGNSA. V dropped 5 bases and J dropped 1 base, with 18 bases sitting between them. This CDR3 spans 16 amino acids. CDR3 sequence: CASSPLPGRLSYEQYF. In DNA, the CDR3 is TGTGCCAGCAGCCCTCTCCCGGGACGCCTATCCTACGAGCAGTACTTC.

This clonotype was counted only a few times. The chain combines TRBV7-6 with TRBJ2-7; D is unclear. This CDR3 has 13 residues. CDR1 SGHVS and CDR2 FNYEAQ come from the germline V gene. The V and J ends lost 4 bases and 7 bases respectively, with 14 bases between them. The CDR3 DNA follows: TGTGCCAGCAGCTCCCCCCCCCTAATGGAGCAGTACTTC. Translation: CASSSPPLMEQYF. The complete variable domain, with remaining parts taken from reference TRBV7-6 and TRBJ2-7, reads GAGVSQSPRYKVTKRGQDVALRCDPISGHVSLYWYRQALGQGPEFLTYFNYEAQQDKSGLPNDRFSAERPEGSISTLTIQRTEQRDSAMYRCASSSPPLMEQYFGPGTRLTVT.

This clonotype was seen only a few times. This rearrangement joins TRBV28 to TRBJ1-1, with a weak D call TRBD1 (6 bases). This CDR3 is built from 14 residues. Germline V lookup: CDR1 MDHEN, CDR2 SYDVKM. V was trimmed by 7 bases and J by 1 base, leaving 13 bases between them. This CDR3 is CASTKQGGNTEAFF. CDR3 DNA: TGTGCCAGCACCAAACAGGGCGGGAACACTGAAGCTTTCTTT. Using reference TRBV28 and TRBJ1-1 for the parts outside the CDR3, the full variable domain is DVKVTQSSRYLVKRTGEKVFLECVQDMDHENMFWYRQDPGLGLRLIYFSYDVKMKEKGDIPEGYSVSREKKERFSLILESASTNQTSMYLCASTKQGGNTEAFFGQGTRLTVV.

This clonotype was seen a handful of times. This chain uses TRBV6-1 with TRBJ2-3, with D unresolved. This CDR3 is 13 amino acids long. The germline gives CDR1 MNHNS, CDR2 SASEGT. V was clipped by 1 base and J by 11 bases, with 13 bases between them. CDR3 sequence: CASSEGIQAKQYF. DNA of the CDR3: TGTGCCAGCAGTGAAGGTATCCAGGCGAAGCAGTATTTT.

This clonotype was observed a handful of times. The rearrangement joins TRBV6-6 to TRBJ2-7; D may match TRBD1 or TRBD2 (5 bases each). The length of the CDR3 is 16 residues. V was cut by 0 bases and J by 3 bases, with 15 bases left in between. From germline, CDR1 is MNHNY and CDR2 SVGAGI (reference sequence). CDR3 in amino acids: CASSYSARENDYEQYF. Here the CDR3 DNA reads TGTGCCAGCAGTTACTCCGCCAGGGAGAATGACTACGAGCAGTACTTC.

The V gene is TRBV15, the J gene TRBJ1-2; D might be TRBD1 (6 bases). The germline CDR1 and CDR2 sequences are LNHNV and YYDKDF (reference sequence). CDR3 length: 16 residues. Trimming removed 0 bases at V and 3 bases at J, with 14 bases between. The CDR3 spells CATSRDLLQGDYGYTF. The CDR3 bases are TGTGCCACCAGCAGAGATCTCCTACAGGGTGACTATGGCTACACCTTC.

The chain links TRBV5-1 to TRBJ2-7, with 10 positions matching TRBD2. The V segment lost 4 bases and the J segment 3 bases; nucleotides outside the gene matches: 4. The CDR3 is made up of 14 amino acids. The V gene's germline CDR1 is SGHRS and CDR2 YFSETQ. The CDR3 DNA is TGCGCCAGCAGCCTGACTAGCGGGTACTACGAGCAGTACTTC. Its translation is CASSLTSGYYEQYF. Using reference TRBV5-1 and TRBJ2-7 for the parts outside the CDR3, the full variable domain is KAGVTQTPRYLIKTRGQQVTLSCSPISGHRSVSWYQQTPGQGLQFLFEYFSETQRNKGNFPGRFSGRQFSNSRSEMNVSTLELGDSALYLCASSLTSGYYEQYFGPGTRLTVT.

The chain has TRBV7-2 and TRBJ2-1; 7 bases align to TRBD1. Germline assignment: CDR1 SGHTA and CDR2 FQGNSA. The V segment lost 4 bases and the J segment 3 bases; nucleotides outside the gene matches: 9. The CDR3 is 16 residues long. In DNA, the CDR3 is TGTGCCAGCAGCTCCCGATCGGGGACAGTCTACAATGAGCAGTTCTTC. Encoded protein: CASSSRSGTVYNEQFF. The full variable domain, its missing parts supplied by reference TRBV7-2 and TRBJ2-1, is GAGVSQSPSNKVTEKGKDVELRCDPISGHTALYWYRQSLGQGLEFLIYFQGNSAPDKSGLPSDRFSAERTGGSVSTLTIQRTQQEDSAVYLCASSSRSGTVYNEQFFGPGTRLTVL.

This clonotype was detected a few times. The V gene is TRBV11-2, the J gene TRBJ2-5; D tentatively reads TRBD1 or TRBD2 (5 bases each). CDR1 and CDR2 from the germline V gene are SGHAT and FQNNGV. With 5 bases removed from V and 4 bases from J, the gap between germline ends came to 17 bases. The CDR3 covers 15 residues. CDR3: CASSTRGPSGETQYF. DNA for the CDR3: TGTGCCAGCAGCACCCGGGGACCCTCTGGAGAGACCCAGTACTTC.

There are a few counts of this clonotype. This chain uses TRBV7-2 with TRBJ2-7; 9 nucleotides agree with TRBD2. The CDR3 totals 15 residues. Germline assignment: CDR1 SGHTA and CDR2 FQGNSA. V lost 6 bases, J lost 6 bases, and 12 bases stayed unmatched. The CDR3 is CASRPSSGRYSEQYF. The CDR3 region has the DNA TGTGCCAGCAGACCCTCCAGCGGGAGGTACTCCGAGCAGTACTTC.

This clonotype has more than one count but fewer than ten. The rearrangement joins TRBV5-1 to TRBJ2-3; 9 nucleotides match TRBD2. The V segment lost 7 bases and the J segment 3 bases; nucleotides outside the gene matches: 9. Germline V lookup: CDR1 SGHRS, CDR2 YFSETQ. The CDR3 has 15 residues. In DNA form, the CDR3 reads TGCGCCAGCTTTTGGGCTAGCGGGACAACAGATACGCAGTATTTT. Protein: CASFWASGTTDTQYF.

This clonotype has a handful of counts. The gene calls are TRBV3-1 and TRBJ1-5; D not resolved. V lost 3 bases to trimming and J lost 7 bases, with 10 bases between them. The CDR3 totals 13 residues. Germline V gene lookup returns CDR1 LGHDT and CDR2 YNNKEL (reference sequence). CDR3 DNA: TGTGCCAGCAGCCAGCAAGGTTGGCAGCCCCAGCATTTT. Protein sequence: CASSQQGWQPQHF.

The V call is TRBV20-1, the J call TRBJ2-2, with D uncertain. V was clipped by 4 bases and J by 4 bases, with 4 bases between them. There are 11 residues in the CDR3. Germline CDR1 reads DFQATT; CDR2 reads SNEGSKA (reference sequence). The chain's CDR3 is CSAKITGELFF. The CDR3 coding sequence is TGCAGTGCTAAGATCACCGGGGAGCTGTTTTTT.

This chain uses TRBV6-5 with TRBJ2-3, with D possibly TRBD2 on 6 matching bases. This CDR3 region has 14 residues. V shed 9 bases and J shed 0 bases, with 13 bases lying between them. Germline CDR1 reads MNHEY; CDR2 reads SVGAGI. CDR3 residues: CASTWDSSTDTQYF. In nucleotides, the CDR3 is TGTGCCAGTACCTGGGACTCTAGCACAGATACGCAGTATTTT.

This chain joins TRBV12-5 and TRBJ2-2, with 11 bases matching TRBD2. V dropped 9 bases and J dropped 2; count of bases not matched to a gene: 14. Per the germline V gene, CDR1 is LGHNT and CDR2 is FRNRAP. This CDR3 region has 18 residues. CDR3 sequence: CASGLGTSGPRNTGELFF. CDR3 coding DNA: TGTGCTAGCGGACTAGGGACTAGCGGCCCCCGAAACACCGGGGAGCTGTTTTTT. Full variable domain (rest looked up from reference TRBV12-5 and TRBJ2-2): DARVTQTPRHKVTEMGQEVTMRCQPILGHNTVFWYRQTMMQGLELLAYFRNRAPLDDSGMPKDRFSAEMPDATLATLKIQPSEPRDSAVYFCASGLGTSGPRNTGELFFGEGSRLTVL.

A single count supports this clonotype. The rearrangement uses TRBV3-1 and TRBJ1-2; perhaps TRBD1 as D (6 bases). CDR1 and CDR2 (germline): LGHDT, YNNKEL (reference sequence). Trimming removed 1 base at V and 6 bases at J, with 9 bases between. This CDR3 region has 13 residues. DNA for the CDR3: TGTGCCAGCAGCCAAGGGGGGCTTAATGGCTACACCTTC. It specifies CASSQGGLNGYTF.

The V gene is TRBV7-2, the J gene TRBJ2-7; D not certain. In germline, CDR1 is SGHTA, CDR2 FQGNSA. CDR3 length: 16 amino acids. Trimming took 3 bases from V and 0 from J, leaving 15 bases between them. The CDR3 loop is CASSLGFRPSSYEQYF. CDR3 nucleotide sequence: TGTGCCAGCAGCTTGGGATTCAGACCTAGCTCCTACGAGCAGTACTTC.

The genes are TRBV15 and TRBJ1-6; D not resolved. This CDR3 spans 15 amino acids. Per germline, CDR1 LNHNV and CDR2 YYDKDF (reference sequence). V was cut by 4 bases and J by 7 bases, with 14 bases left in between. The CDR3 is CATSIAAPRNSPLHF. CDR3 nucleotides: TGTGCCACCAGCATCGCGGCCCCTAGGAATTCACCCCTCCACTTT. Full variable domain (remainder filled in from reference TRBV15 and TRBJ1-6): DAMVIQNPRYQVTQFGKPVTLSCSQTLNHNVMYWYQQKSSQAPKLLFHYYDKDFNNEADTPDNFQSRRPNTSFCFLDIRSPGLGDTAMYLCATSIAAPRNSPLHFGNGTRLTVT.

This clonotype has only a few counts. The chain links TRBV6-1 to TRBJ2-1; a weak D match, TRBD2 (6 bases). The CDR3 loop spans 13 amino acids. The germline V gene has CDR1 MNHNS and CDR2 SASEGT. With 8 bases removed from V and 0 bases from J, the gap between germline ends came to 8 bases. CDR3 in amino acids: CASAGSSYNEQFF. In DNA form, the CDR3 reads TGTGCCAGCGCGGGGAGCTCCTACAATGAGCAGTTCTTC.

There are a few counts of this clonotype. The V gene is TRBV7-2, the J gene TRBJ1-5, with a weak D call TRBD1 (5 bases). V lost 1 base and J 2 bases, leaving 9 bases between the germline ends. This CDR3 has 15 amino acids. Germline loops: CDR1 SGHTA, CDR2 FQGNSA. The CDR3: CASSLGGEGNQPQHF. In nucleotides, the CDR3 is TGTGCCAGCAGCTTAGGAGGGGAGGGCAATCAGCCCCAGCATTTT.

The chain uses TRBV10-3 and TRBJ2-3, with TRBD2 identical over 14 bases. The ends lost 4 bases at V and 4 bases at J; junction bases unmatched: 4. The CDR3 has 16 amino acids. Germline loops: CDR1 ENHRY, CDR2 SYGVKD. The CDR3 reads CAISGRTSGGPDTQYF. The DNA of the CDR3 is TGTGCCATCAGTGGGAGGACTAGCGGGGGGCCAGATACGCAGTATTTT.

A few counts support this clonotype. This sequence joins TRBV7-9 and TRBJ1-1; D perhaps matches TRBD1 (6 bases). The CDR3 consists of 12 residues. V lost 5 bases and J 7 bases, leaving 11 bases between the germline ends. Looked up from germline, CDR1 is SEHNR and CDR2 is FQNEAQ (reference sequence). The chain's CDR3 is CASSPQGFEAFF. As DNA, the CDR3 is TGTGCCAGCAGCCCCCAGGGGTTTGAAGCTTTCTTT.